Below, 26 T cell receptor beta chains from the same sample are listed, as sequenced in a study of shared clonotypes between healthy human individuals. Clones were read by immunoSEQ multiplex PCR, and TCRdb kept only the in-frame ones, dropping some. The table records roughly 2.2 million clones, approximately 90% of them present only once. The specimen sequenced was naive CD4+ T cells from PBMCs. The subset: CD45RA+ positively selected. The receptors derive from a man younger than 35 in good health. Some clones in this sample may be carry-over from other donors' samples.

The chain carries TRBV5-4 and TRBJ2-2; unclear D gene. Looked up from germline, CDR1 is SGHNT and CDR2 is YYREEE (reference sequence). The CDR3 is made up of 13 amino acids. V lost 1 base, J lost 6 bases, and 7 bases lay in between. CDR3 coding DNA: TGTGCCAGCAGCTTGTTCCCCGCCGGGGAGCTGTTTTTT. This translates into CASSLFPAGELFF.

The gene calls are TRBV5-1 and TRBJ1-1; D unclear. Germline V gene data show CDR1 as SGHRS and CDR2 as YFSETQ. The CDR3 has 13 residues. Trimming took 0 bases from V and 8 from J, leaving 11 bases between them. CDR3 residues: CASSLVPSGEAFF. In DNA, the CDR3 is TGCGCCAGCAGCTTGGTTCCAAGCGGAGAAGCTTTCTTT.

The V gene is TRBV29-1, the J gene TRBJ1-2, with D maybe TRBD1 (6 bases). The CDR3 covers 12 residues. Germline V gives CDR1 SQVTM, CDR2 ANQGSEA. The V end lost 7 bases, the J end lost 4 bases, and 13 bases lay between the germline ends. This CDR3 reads CSDTRDTYGYTF. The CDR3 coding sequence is TGCAGCGATACCCGGGACACCTATGGCTACACCTTC.

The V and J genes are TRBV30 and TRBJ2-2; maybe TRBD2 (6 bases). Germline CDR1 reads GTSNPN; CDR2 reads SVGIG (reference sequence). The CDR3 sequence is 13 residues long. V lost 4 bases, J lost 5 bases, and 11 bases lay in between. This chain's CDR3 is CAWTREYTGELFF. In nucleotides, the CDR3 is TGTGCCTGGACCCGGGAGTATACCGGGGAGCTGTTTTTT.

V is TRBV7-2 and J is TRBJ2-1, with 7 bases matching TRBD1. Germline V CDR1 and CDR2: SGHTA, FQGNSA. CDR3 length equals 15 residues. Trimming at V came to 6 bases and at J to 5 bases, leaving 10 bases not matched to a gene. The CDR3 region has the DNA TGTGCCAGCAGGCATAGGGGGCTCAGCCACAATGAGCAGTTCTTC. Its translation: CASRHRGLSHNEQFF.

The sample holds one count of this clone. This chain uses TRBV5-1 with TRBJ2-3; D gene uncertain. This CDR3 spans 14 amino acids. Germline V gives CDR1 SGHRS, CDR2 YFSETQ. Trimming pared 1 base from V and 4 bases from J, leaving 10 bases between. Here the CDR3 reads CASSLSRVADTQYF. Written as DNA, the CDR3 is TGCGCCAGCAGCTTGAGTCGGGTCGCAGATACGCAGTATTTT. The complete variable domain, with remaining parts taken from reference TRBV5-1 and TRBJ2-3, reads KAGVTQTPRYLIKTRGQQVTLSCSPISGHRSVSWYQQTPGQGLQFLFEYFSETQRNKGNFPGRFSGRQFSNSRSEMNVSTLELGDSALYLCASSLSRVADTQYFGPGTRLTVL.

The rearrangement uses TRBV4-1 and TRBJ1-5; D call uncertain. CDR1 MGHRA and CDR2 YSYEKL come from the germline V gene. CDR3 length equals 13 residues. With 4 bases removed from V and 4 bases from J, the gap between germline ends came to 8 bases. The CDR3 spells CASSLVRNQPQHF. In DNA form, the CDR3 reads TGCGCCAGCAGCCTGGTGCGGAATCAGCCCCAGCATTTT.

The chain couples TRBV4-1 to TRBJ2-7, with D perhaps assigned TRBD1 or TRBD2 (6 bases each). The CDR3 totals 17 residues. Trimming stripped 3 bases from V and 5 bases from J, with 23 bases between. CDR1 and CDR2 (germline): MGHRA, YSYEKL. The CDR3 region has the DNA TGCGCCAGCAGCCACCTCGTTCGGGGGCAAATGTTCAACGAGCAGTACTTC. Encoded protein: CASSHLVRGQMFNEQYF.

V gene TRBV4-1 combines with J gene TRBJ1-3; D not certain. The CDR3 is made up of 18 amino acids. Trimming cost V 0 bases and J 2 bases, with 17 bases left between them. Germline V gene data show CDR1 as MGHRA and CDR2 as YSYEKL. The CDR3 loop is CASSQDLVVSATGNTIYF. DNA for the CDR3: TGCGCCAGCAGCCAAGATTTAGTGGTGTCTGCTACTGGAAACACCATATATTTT.

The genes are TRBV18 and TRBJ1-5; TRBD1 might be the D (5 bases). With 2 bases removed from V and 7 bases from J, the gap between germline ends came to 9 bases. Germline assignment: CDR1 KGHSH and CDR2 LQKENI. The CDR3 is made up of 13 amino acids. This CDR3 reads CASSPSRAQPQHF. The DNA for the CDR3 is TGTGCCAGCTCACCATCCAGGGCCCAGCCCCAGCATTTT.

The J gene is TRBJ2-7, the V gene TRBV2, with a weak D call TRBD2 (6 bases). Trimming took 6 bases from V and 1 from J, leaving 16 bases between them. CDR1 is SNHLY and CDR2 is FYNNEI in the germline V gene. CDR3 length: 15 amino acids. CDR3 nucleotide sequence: TGTGCCAGCAGCCCCCGACGGGAGCTTTCCTACGAGCAGTACTTC. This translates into CASSPRRELSYEQYF.

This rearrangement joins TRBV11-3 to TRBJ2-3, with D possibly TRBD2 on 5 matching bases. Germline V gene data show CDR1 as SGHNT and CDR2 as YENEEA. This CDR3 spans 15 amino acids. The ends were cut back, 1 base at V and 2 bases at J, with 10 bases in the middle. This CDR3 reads CASSLGGLNTDTQYF. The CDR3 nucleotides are TGTGCCAGCAGCTTAGGTGGACTCAACACAGATACGCAGTATTTT.

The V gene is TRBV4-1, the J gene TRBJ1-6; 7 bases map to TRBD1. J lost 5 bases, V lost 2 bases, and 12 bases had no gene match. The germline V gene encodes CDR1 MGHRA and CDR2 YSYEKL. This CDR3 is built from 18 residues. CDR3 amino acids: CASSQKVGRGEDNSPLHF. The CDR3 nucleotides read TGCGCCAGCAGCCAAAAAGTCGGCAGGGGGGAGGATAATTCACCCCTCCACTTT.

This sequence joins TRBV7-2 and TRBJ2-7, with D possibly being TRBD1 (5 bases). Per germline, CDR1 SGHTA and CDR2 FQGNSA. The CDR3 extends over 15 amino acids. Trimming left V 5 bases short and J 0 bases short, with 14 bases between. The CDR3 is CASSPRKGHSYEQYF. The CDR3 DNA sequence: TGTGCCAGCAGCCCCCGGAAGGGGCACTCCTACGAGCAGTACTTC.

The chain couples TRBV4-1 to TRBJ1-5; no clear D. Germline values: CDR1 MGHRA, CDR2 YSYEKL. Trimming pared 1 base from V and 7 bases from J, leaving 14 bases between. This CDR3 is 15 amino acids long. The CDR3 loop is CASSQVEQFVQPQHF. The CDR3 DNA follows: TGCGCCAGCAGCCAAGTTGAACAGTTTGTGCAGCCCCAGCATTTT.

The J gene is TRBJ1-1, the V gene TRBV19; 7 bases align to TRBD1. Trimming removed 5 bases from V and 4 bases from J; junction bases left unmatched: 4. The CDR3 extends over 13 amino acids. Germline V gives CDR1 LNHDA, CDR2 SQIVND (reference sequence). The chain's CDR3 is CASSVSGGTEAFF. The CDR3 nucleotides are TGTGCCAGTAGTGTCTCAGGGGGCACTGAAGCTTTCTTT.

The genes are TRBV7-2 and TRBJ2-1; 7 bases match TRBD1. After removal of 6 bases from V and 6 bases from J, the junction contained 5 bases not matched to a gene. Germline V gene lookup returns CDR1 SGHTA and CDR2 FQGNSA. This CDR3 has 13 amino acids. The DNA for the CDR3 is TGTGCCAGCAGACGTCGACAGGGCAATGAGCAGTTCTTC. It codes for CASRRRQGNEQFF.

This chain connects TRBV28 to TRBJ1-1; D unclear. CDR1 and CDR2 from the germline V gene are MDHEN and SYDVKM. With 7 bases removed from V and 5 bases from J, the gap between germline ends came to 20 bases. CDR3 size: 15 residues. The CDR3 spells CASTNRVPSRTEAFF. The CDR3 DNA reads TGTGCCAGCACTAATCGGGTCCCAAGTCGGACTGAAGCTTTCTTT.

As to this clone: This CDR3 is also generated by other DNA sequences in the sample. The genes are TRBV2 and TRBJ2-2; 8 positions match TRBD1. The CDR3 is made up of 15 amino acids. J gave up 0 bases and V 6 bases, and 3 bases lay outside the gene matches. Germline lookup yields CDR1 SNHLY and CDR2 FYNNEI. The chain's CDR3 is CASRPGQANTGELFF. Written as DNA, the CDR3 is TGTGCCAGCAGGCCGGGACAGGCGAACACCGGGGAGCTGTTTTTT. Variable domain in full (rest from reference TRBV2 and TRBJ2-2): EPEVTQTPSHQVTQMGQEVILRCVPISNHLYFYWYRQILGQKVEFLVSFYNNEISEKSEIFDDQFSVERPDGSNFTLKIRSTKLEDSAMYFCASRPGQANTGELFFGEGSRLTVL.

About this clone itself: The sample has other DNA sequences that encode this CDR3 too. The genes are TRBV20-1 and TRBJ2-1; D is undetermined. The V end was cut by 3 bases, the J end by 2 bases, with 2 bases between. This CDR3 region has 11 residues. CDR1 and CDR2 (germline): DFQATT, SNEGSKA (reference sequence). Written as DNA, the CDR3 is TGCAGTGCTAGTACCTACAATGAGCAGTTCTTC. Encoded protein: CSASTYNEQFF.

The CDR3 nucleotides are TGTGCCACTACCGCCGGGACAGGGGCTTCAGACACTGAAGCTTTCTTT. It codes for CATTAGTGASDTEAFF. V usage is TRBV18 and J usage is TRBJ1-1; 10 bases line up with TRBD1. The CDR3 length is 16 residues. Trimming removed 10 bases from V and 3 bases from J; junction bases left unmatched: 14. CDR1 is KGHSH, CDR2 LQKENI, per germline.

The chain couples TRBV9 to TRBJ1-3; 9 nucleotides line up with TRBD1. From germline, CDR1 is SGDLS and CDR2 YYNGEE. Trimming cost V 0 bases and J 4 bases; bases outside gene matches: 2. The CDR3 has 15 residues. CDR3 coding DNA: TGTGCCAGCAGCGTAGACGACAGGGGGGGAAACACCATATATTTT. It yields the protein CASSVDDRGGNTIYF.

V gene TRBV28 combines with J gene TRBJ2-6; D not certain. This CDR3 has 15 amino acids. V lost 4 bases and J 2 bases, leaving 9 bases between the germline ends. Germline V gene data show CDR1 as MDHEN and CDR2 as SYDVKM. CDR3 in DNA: TGTGCCAGCAGTTCGACACGCGCTGGGGCCAACGTCCTGACTTTC. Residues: CASSSTRAGANVLTF.

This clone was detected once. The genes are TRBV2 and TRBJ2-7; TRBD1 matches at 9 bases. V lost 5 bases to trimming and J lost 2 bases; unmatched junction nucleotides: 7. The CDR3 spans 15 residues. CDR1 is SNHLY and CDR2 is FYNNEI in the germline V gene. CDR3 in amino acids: CASSPRGTGPYEQYF. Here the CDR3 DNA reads TGTGCCAGCAGTCCCCGCGGGACAGGGCCCTACGAGCAGTACTTC.

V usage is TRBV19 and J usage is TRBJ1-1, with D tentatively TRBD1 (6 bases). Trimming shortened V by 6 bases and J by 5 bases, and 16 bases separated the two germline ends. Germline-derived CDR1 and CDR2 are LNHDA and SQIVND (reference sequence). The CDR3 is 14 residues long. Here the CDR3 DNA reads TGTGCCAGTAGAAATTTACAGAGGGGGACTGAAGCTTTCTTT. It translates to CASRNLQRGTEAFF. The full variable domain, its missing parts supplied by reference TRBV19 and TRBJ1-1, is DGGITQSPKYLFRKEGQNVTLSCEQNLNHDAMYWYRQDPGQGLRLIYYSQIVNDFQKGDIAEGYSVSREKKESFPLTVTSAQKNPTAFYLCASRNLQRGTEAFFGQGTRLTVV.

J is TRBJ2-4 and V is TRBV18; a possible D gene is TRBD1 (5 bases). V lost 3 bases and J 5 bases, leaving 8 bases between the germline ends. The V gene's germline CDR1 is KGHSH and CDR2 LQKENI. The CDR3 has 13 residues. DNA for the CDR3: TGTGCCAGCTCACCGGGGCAGGAAAACATTCAGTACTTC. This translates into CASSPGQENIQYF.